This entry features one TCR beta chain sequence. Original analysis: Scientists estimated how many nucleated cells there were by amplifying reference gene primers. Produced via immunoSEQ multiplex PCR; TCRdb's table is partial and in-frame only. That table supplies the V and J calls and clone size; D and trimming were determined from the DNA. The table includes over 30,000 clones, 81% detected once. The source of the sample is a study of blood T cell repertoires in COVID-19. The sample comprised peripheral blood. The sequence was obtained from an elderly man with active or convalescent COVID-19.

CDR3 nucleotides: TGCAGTGCTAGTCAGGCGCGGGGTAGAGGGACCCAGTACTTC. Its translation is CSASQARGRGTQYF. The rearrangement links TRBV20-1 to TRBJ2-5, with D maybe TRBD2 (6 bases). V was pared by 3 bases and J by 7 bases, with 18 bases between. This CDR3 region has 14 residues. The germline CDR1 and CDR2 sequences are DFQATT and SNEGSKA (reference sequence).